A selection of T cell receptor beta chains follows, all from one sample in a study of glioma-infiltrating T cells. TCRdb independently ran MiXCR on the multiplex PCR reads; one entry per CDR3 protein. Counted here are under 150,000 distinct CDR3 sequences, 24% occurring once; the ten biggest clones make up approximately 26%. Sequenced material: glioma tissue, nonneoplastic brain tissue, or PBMCs (not recorded which). The source is a human donor with low-grade glioma or glioblastoma, undergoing nonglioma brain surgery, or in good health (not recorded which). CDR3s include the opening cysteine and the closing phenylalanine or tryptophan. Each record gives: clone size, V gene, D gene, J gene, CDR3 protein, CDR3 DNA. The D gene is left open where the match is weak. Size tells how often a clone was seen (once, few, many) or the class of an expanded clone, and some rows leave it out.

clone_size: many; v_call: TRBV27; d_call: .; j_call: TRBJ1-1; cdr3_aa: CASSSPIRGTEAFF; cdr3_nt: TGTGCCAGCAGTTCACCTATTAGGGGCACTGAAGCTTTCTTT
clone_size: many; v_call: TRBV6-6; d_call: .; j_call: TRBJ2-1; cdr3_aa: CASSYYSEQFF; cdr3_nt: TGTGCCAGCAGTTACTATAGTGAGCAGTTCTTC
clone_size: .; v_call: TRBV24-1; d_call: .; j_call: TRBJ2-1; cdr3_aa: CATSDLQKEGGGSYNEQFF; cdr3_nt: TGTGCCACCAGTGATTTGCAAAAGGAAGGTGGGGGCTCCTACAATGAGCAGTTCTTC
clone_size: few; v_call: TRBV18; d_call: .; j_call: TRBJ1-2; cdr3_aa: CASSPRVTEGGYTF; cdr3_nt: TGTGCCAGCTCACCACGGGTCACCGAAGGGGGCTACACCTTC
clone_size: .; v_call: TRBV28; d_call: .; j_call: TRBJ1-1; cdr3_aa: CASSSGGDTEAFF; cdr3_nt: TGTGCCAGCAGTTCCGGGGGGGACACTGAAGCTTTCTTT
clone_size: .; v_call: TRBV6-2/TRBV6-3; d_call: .; j_call: TRBJ2-2; cdr3_aa: CAGSYGLTDTGELFF; cdr3_nt: TGTGCCGGCAGTTACGGCCTGACGGACACCGGGGAGCTGTTCTTT
clone_size: few; v_call: TRBV4-1; d_call: .; j_call: TRBJ2-3; cdr3_aa: CASSQGRGGGGTDTQYF; cdr3_nt: TGCGCCAGCAGCCAAGGGAGAGGGGGAGGGGGTACAGATACGCAGTATTTT
clone_size: many; v_call: TRBV28; d_call: .; j_call: TRBJ1-1; cdr3_aa: CASRTSRGNTEAFF; cdr3_nt: TGTGCCAGCAGAACCTCTAGGGGGAACACTGAAGCTTTCTTT
clone_size: few; v_call: TRBV18; d_call: .; j_call: TRBJ2-1; cdr3_aa: CASSFAGTAGSEQFF; cdr3_nt: TGTGCCAGCTCATTCGCCGGGACAGCGGGGAGTGAGCAGTTCTTC
clone_size: .; v_call: TRBV28; d_call: .; j_call: TRBJ1-3; cdr3_aa: CATSGEDYTIYF; cdr3_nt: TGTGCCACCTCCGGGGAGGATTACACCATATATTTT
clone_size: many; v_call: TRBV6-1; d_call: TRBD1; j_call: TRBJ1-2; cdr3_aa: CASRSHWTGDGYTF; cdr3_nt: TGTGCCAGCAGATCCCATTGGACAGGGGATGGCTACACCTTC
clone_size: .; v_call: TRBV11-2; d_call: .; j_call: TRBJ1-6; cdr3_aa: CASSLGLNSPLHF; cdr3_nt: TGTGCCAGCAGCTTAGGGCTCAATTCACCCCTCCACTTT
clone_size: few; v_call: TRBV5-4; d_call: .; j_call: TRBJ2-3; cdr3_aa: CASAHREIADTQYF; cdr3_nt: TGTGCCTCCGCCCACAGGGAGATCGCAGATACGCAGTATTTT
clone_size: few; v_call: TRBV6-1; d_call: TRBD2; j_call: TRBJ2-3; cdr3_aa: CASSRGLAGAYTDTQYF; cdr3_nt: TGTGCCAGCAGCCGAGGACTAGCGGGGGCCTACACAGATACGCAGTATTTT